A selection of T cell receptor beta chains follows, all from one sample in a study of shared clonotypes between healthy human individuals. The repertoire was sequenced with immunoSEQ multiplex PCR; TCRdb's copy has only in-frame clones and lacks some. This sample has roughly 1 million clones; approximately 76% occur once, and the top ten carry approximately 1.5%. The sample was memory CD4+ T cells sorted from blood. These receptors came from a man younger than 35 in good health. The CDR3 runs from the conserved cysteine through the conserved F or W. Each record gives: J gene, D gene, clone size, V gene, CDR3 protein, CDR3 DNA. D genes are given only for firm matches. A clone size is listed for some rows: how often the clone was seen (once, few, many), or a class if it is expanded.

J gene: TRBJ2-3
D gene: TRBD2
clone size: .
V gene: TRBV7-6
CDR3 protein: CASSRFSGGSTDTQYF
CDR3 DNA: TGTGCCAGCAGCAGATTTAGCGGGGGGAGCACAGATACGCAGTATTTT

J gene: TRBJ2-5
D gene: .
clone size: .
V gene: TRBV29-1
CDR3 protein: CSVGAYQETQYF
CDR3 DNA: TGCAGCGTTGGGGCGTACCAAGAGACCCAGTACTTC

J gene: TRBJ2-7
D gene: .
clone size: .
V gene: TRBV19
CDR3 protein: CASSPRGPEQYF
CDR3 DNA: TGTGCCAGTAGTCCCCGAGGCCCCGAGCAGTACTTC

J gene: TRBJ2-1
D gene: .
clone size: .
V gene: TRBV6-9
CDR3 protein: CARFQQNEQFF
CDR3 DNA: TGTGCCAGGTTCCAGCAAAATGAGCAGTTCTTC

J gene: TRBJ2-1
D gene: .
clone size: once
V gene: TRBV4-1
CDR3 protein: CASSQNLWETYNEQFF
CDR3 DNA: TGCGCCAGCAGCCAAAATCTTTGGGAAACGTACAATGAGCAGTTCTTC

J gene: TRBJ1-3
D gene: .
clone size: .
V gene: TRBV5-1
CDR3 protein: CASSTGHNSGNTIYF
CDR3 DNA: TGCGCCAGCAGCACGGGACATAACTCTGGAAACACCATATATTTT

J gene: TRBJ2-7
D gene: TRBD1
clone size: .
V gene: TRBV5-4
CDR3 protein: CASSEGTGTGGYRMDF
CDR3 DNA: TGTGCCAGCAGCGAGGGGACCGGGACAGGGGGCTATAGGATGGACTTC

J gene: TRBJ2-5
D gene: .
clone size: few
V gene: TRBV7-6
CDR3 protein: CASSAPGLETQYF
CDR3 DNA: TGTGCCAGCAGCGCGCCGGGACTAGAGACCCAGTACTTC

J gene: TRBJ2-7
D gene: .
clone size: .
V gene: TRBV5-5
CDR3 protein: CASSFADEQYF
CDR3 DNA: TGTGCCAGCAGCTTCGCGGACGAGCAGTACTTC

J gene: TRBJ2-1
D gene: TRBD2
clone size: .
V gene: TRBV4-1
CDR3 protein: CASSQLGGSSYNEQFF
CDR3 DNA: TGCGCCAGCAGCCAGCTTGGCGGGAGCTCCTACAATGAGCAGTTCTTC

J gene: TRBJ2-2
D gene: TRBD2
clone size: .
V gene: TRBV10-3
CDR3 protein: CAISSTSGGTGELFF
CDR3 DNA: TGTGCCATCAGTTCGACTAGCGGAGGCACCGGGGAGCTGTTTTTT

J gene: TRBJ1-1
D gene: TRBD1
clone size: .
V gene: TRBV18
CDR3 protein: CASSPSRGLTEAFF
CDR3 DNA: TGTGCCAGCTCACCCAGCAGGGGGCTCACTGAAGCTTTCTTT

J gene: TRBJ1-5
D gene: .
clone size: .
V gene: TRBV2
CDR3 protein: CASSEGESQPQHF
CDR3 DNA: TGTGCCAGCAGTGAAGGGGAGAGTCAGCCCCAGCATTTT

J gene: TRBJ2-2
D gene: .
clone size: .
V gene: TRBV19
CDR3 protein: CASSTSLGLNTGELFF
CDR3 DNA: TGTGCCAGTAGTACGTCACTAGGTTTGAACACCGGGGAGCTGTTTTTT

J gene: TRBJ1-4
D gene: .
clone size: .
V gene: TRBV6-5
CDR3 protein: CASSSVDEKLFF
CDR3 DNA: TGTGCCAGCAGTTCGGTCGATGAAAAACTGTTTTTT

J gene: TRBJ2-3
D gene: .
clone size: .
V gene: TRBV7-2
CDR3 protein: CASSALTDTQYF
CDR3 DNA: TGTGCCAGCAGCGCTTTAACAGATACGCAGTATTTT